This T cell receptor (beta chain) stems from a study of OX40 agonist ivuxolimab in advanced cancers. Study summary: Patients received the agonistic anti-OX40 (CD134) antibody ivuxolimab.

Generated by immunoSEQ multiplex PCR, the TCRdb table keeps only in-frame clones and is missing some. This table has nearly 20,000 clones, about four fifths appearing once. The junction had 8 bases not matched to a gene; V was cut back by 4 bases and J by 0 bases. Germline-derived CDR1 and CDR2 are MGHRA and YSYEKL. The CDR3 extends over 17 amino acids. This TCR was recovered from an adult with an advanced solid tumor such as melanoma, head and neck, liver or kidney cancer. The specimen was CD4+ or CD8+ T cells sorted from blood, collected in a trial of the OX40 agonist ivuxolimab. V and J are TRBV4-1 and TRBJ2-2; 7 bases agree with TRBD2. The CDR3 protein is CASSLHAGTTNTGELFF. The CDR3 DNA follows: TGCGCCAGCAGCCTCCACGCCGGGACTACGAACACCGGGGAGCTGTTTTTT.